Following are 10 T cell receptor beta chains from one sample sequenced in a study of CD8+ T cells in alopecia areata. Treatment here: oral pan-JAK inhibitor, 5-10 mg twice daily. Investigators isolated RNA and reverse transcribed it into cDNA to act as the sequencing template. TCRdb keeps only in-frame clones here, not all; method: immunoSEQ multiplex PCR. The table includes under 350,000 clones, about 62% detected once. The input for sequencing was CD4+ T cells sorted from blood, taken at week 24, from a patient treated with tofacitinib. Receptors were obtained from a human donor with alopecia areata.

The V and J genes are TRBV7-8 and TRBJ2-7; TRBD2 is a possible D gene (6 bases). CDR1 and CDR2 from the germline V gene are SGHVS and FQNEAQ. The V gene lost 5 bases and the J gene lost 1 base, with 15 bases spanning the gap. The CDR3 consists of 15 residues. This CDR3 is CASSLKAGTSYEQYF. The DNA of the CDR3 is TGTGCCAGCAGCCTCAAGGCGGGAACATCCTACGAGCAGTACTTC.

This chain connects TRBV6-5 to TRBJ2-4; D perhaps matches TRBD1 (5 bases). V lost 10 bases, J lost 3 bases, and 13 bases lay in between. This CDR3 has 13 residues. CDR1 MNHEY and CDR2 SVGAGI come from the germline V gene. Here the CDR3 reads CATSEGDKNIQYF. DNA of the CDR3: TGTGCCACCTCAGAAGGGGACAAAAACATTCAGTACTTC.

The CDR3: CASTYQGQGSQETQYF. CDR3 bases: TGTGCCAGCACTTACCAAGGACAGGGAAGCCAAGAGACCCAGTACTTC. The chain combines TRBV2 with TRBJ2-5; 8 positions agree with TRBD1. After removal of 7 bases from V and 1 base from J, the junction contained 11 bases not matched to a gene. This CDR3 has 16 residues. Germline CDR1 SNHLY, CDR2 FYNNEI.

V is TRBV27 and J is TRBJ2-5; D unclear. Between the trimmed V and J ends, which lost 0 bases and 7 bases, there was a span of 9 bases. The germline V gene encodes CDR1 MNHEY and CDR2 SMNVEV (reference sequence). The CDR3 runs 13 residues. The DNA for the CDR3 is TGTGCCAGCAGTTTATCTCCCTGGGGGACCCAGTACTTC. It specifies CASSLSPWGTQYF.

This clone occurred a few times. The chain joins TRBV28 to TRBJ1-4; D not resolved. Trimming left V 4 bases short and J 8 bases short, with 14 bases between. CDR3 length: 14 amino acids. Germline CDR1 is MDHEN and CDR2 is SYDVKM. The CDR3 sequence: CASSSSTLREKLFF. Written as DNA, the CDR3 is TGTGCCAGCAGTTCATCGACCTTACGAGAAAAACTGTTTTTT.

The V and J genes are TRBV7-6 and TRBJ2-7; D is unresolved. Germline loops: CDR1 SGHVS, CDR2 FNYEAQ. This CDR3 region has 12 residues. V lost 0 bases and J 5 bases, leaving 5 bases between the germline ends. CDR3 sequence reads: CASSLAHNEQYF. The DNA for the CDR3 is TGTGCCAGCAGCTTAGCGCACAACGAGCAGTACTTC.

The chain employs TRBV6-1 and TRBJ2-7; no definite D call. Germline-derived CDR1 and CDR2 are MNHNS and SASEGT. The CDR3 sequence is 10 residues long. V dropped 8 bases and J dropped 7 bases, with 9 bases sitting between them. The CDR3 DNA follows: TGTGCCAGCTTCCTTGAGGAGCAGTACTTC. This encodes CASFLEEQYF.

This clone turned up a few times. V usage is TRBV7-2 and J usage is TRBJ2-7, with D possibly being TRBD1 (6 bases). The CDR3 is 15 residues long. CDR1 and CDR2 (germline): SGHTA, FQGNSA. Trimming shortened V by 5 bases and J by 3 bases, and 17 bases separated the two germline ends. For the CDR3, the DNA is TGTGCCAGCAGCGTCCAGACAGGACAATACTACGAGCAGTACTTC. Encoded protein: CASSVQTGQYYEQYF.

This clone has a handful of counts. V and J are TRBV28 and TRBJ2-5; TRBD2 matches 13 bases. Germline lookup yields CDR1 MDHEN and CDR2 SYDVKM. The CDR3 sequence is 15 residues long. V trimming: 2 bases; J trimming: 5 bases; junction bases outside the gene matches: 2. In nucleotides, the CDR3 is TGTGCCAGCAGTTTAGGGACTAGCGGGGTTGAGACCCAGTACTTC. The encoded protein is CASSLGTSGVETQYF.

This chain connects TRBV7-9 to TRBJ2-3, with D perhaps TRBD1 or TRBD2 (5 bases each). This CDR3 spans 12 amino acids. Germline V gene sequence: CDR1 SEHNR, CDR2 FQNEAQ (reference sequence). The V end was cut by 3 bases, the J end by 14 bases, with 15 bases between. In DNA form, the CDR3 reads TGTGCCAGCAGCTTGGGGACCGCAGGATGGTATTTT. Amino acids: CASSLGTAGWYF.